This passage covers 17 T cell receptor beta chains from one sample sequenced in a study of cytomegalovirus exposure and HLA in healthy donors. PCR used 60 Vbeta primers and 13 Jbeta primers. Measured with immunoSEQ multiplex PCR; TCRdb has only the in-frame clones, and not every one. Among over 200,000 clones listed, about 84% were seen once. Sequenced sample: PBMCs. The receptor source for this set is a human donor in good health.

The chain combines TRBV7-2 with TRBJ2-7; tentative D call: TRBD2 (5 bases). CDR1 is SGHTA, CDR2 FQGNSA, per germline. Trimming pared 0 bases from V and 0 bases from J, leaving 12 bases between. The CDR3 extends over 16 amino acids. This chain's CDR3 is CASSLAGSGLSYEQYF. CDR3 DNA sequence: TGTGCCAGCAGCTTAGCGGGGAGCGGACTCTCCTACGAGCAGTACTTC. Full variable domain (missing parts from reference TRBV7-2 and TRBJ2-7): GAGVSQSPSNKVTEKGKDVELRCDPISGHTALYWYRQSLGQGLEFLIYFQGNSAPDKSGLPSDRFSAERTGGSVSTLTIQRTQQEDSAVYLCASSLAGSGLSYEQYFGPGTRLTVT.

The chain employs TRBV4-1 and TRBJ1-1; 9 bases are shared with TRBD1. Germline values: CDR1 MGHRA, CDR2 YSYEKL. Unmatched junction bases numbered 3, after V lost 4 bases and J lost 0 bases. CDR3 size: 15 residues. CDR3 sequence (DNA): TGCGCCAGCAGCCTGGGACAGGGATTGAACACTGAAGCTTTCTTT. The encoded protein is CASSLGQGLNTEAFF.

This chain connects TRBV27 to TRBJ2-1; D might be TRBD2 (6 bases). The CDR3 totals 15 residues. V lost 4 bases and J 5 bases, leaving 15 bases between the germline ends. The V gene's germline CDR1 is MNHEY and CDR2 SMNVEV (reference sequence). CDR3 sequence (DNA): TGTGCCAGCAGTTCCCCAGGTGGGGGGAACAATGAGCAGTTCTTC. This translates into CASSSPGGGNNEQFF.

The chain carries TRBV7-9 and TRBJ2-3; a weak D match, TRBD1 (5 bases). The CDR3 has 13 amino acids. Germline values: CDR1 SEHNR, CDR2 FQNEAQ (reference sequence). Trimming took 8 bases from V and 2 from J, leaving 11 bases between them. This CDR3 reads CASGAESTDTQYF. DNA for the CDR3: TGTGCCAGCGGGGCAGAGTCCACAGATACGCAGTATTTT.

This rearrangement joins TRBV4-1 to TRBJ2-7, with 8 bases aligning to TRBD1. J lost 5 bases, V lost 0 bases, and 3 bases had no gene match. The CDR3 loop spans 14 amino acids. The germline V gene has CDR1 MGHRA and CDR2 YSYEKL. The CDR3 is CASSQDWTGNEQYF. The CDR3 nucleotides read TGCGCCAGCAGCCAAGACTGGACAGGGAACGAGCAGTACTTC.

This chain links TRBV7-8 with TRBJ1-1, with D possibly TRBD1 on 6 matching bases. The CDR3 has 14 amino acids. In germline, CDR1 is SGHVS, CDR2 FQNEAQ. V was pared by 5 bases and J by 0 bases, with 10 bases between. CDR3 region: CASSATGLNTEAFF. The CDR3 bases are TGTGCCAGCAGCGCAACAGGGTTGAACACTGAAGCTTTCTTT.

This clone was found a few times. The chain employs TRBV10-3 and TRBJ1-1; 9 bases agree with TRBD1. The V gene's germline CDR1 is ENHRY and CDR2 SYGVKD. The CDR3 spans 14 residues. With V trimmed by 6 bases and J by 3 bases, 5 bases remained unmatched. The CDR3: CAISGQGSDTEAFF. The CDR3 DNA is TGTGCCATCAGCGGACAGGGGTCGGACACTGAAGCTTTCTTT.

The chain recombines TRBV5-4 with TRBJ2-7; D remains ambiguous. Germline CDR1 and CDR2: SGHNT and YYREEE (reference sequence). Trimming cost V 3 bases and J 3 bases, with 7 bases left between them. This CDR3 has 12 amino acids. Here the CDR3 DNA reads TGTGCCAGCAGCTCGAACTACTACGAGCAGTACTTC. As protein: CASSSNYYEQYF.

The chain is built from TRBV5-8 and TRBJ2-7; TRBD1 aligns across 7 bases. The CDR3 has 17 residues. After removal of 4 bases from V and 2 bases from J, the junction contained 15 bases not matched to a gene. Germline V gene lookup returns CDR1 SGHTS and CDR2 YDEGEE. For the CDR3, the DNA is TGTGCCAGCAGCCCAATGGGCGGCACAGGGGTCCCCTACGAGCAGTACTTC. Translating gives CASSPMGGTGVPYEQYF.

The J gene is TRBJ2-4, the V gene TRBV5-5; the D gene is possibly TRBD1 (5 bases). The germline V and J ends were trimmed by 0 bases and 6 bases, with 10 bases remaining between them. The CDR3 has 14 residues. From germline, CDR1 is SGHKS and CDR2 YYEKEE (reference sequence). CDR3 amino acids: CASSLAGQGNIQYF. CDR3 coding DNA: TGTGCCAGCAGCTTGGCAGGGCAGGGAAACATTCAGTACTTC.

As regards this clone: One end of the junction fails to match germline, which may point to a read error. The chain couples TRBV7-9 to TRBJ2-5, with 10 bases that match TRBD1. The CDR3 totals 15 residues. CDR1 and CDR2 (germline): SEHNR, FQNEAQ (reference sequence). The CDR3 spells CSSSPDDRGRETQYF. The CDR3 region has the DNA TGTTCCAGCAGCCCGGATGACAGGGGGCGGGAGACCCAGTACTTC.

The chain uses TRBV7-9 and TRBJ2-7; 7 bases match TRBD2. V shed 6 bases, J shed 3 bases, and the junction held 5 bases outside the gene matches. This CDR3 is 13 amino acids long. Germline V lookup: CDR1 SEHNR, CDR2 FQNEAQ (reference sequence). The CDR3 nucleotides read TGTGCCAGCAGTGAACTAGCGAGCTACGAGCAGTACTTC. It is translated as CASSELASYEQYF.

The chain uses TRBV7-2 and TRBJ2-2, with D possibly TRBD2 on 6 matching bases. The CDR3 sequence is 13 residues long. Germline V gives CDR1 SGHTA, CDR2 FQGNSA. The V end lost 5 bases, the J end lost 10 bases, and 14 bases lay between the germline ends. For the CDR3, the DNA is TGTGCCAGCAGCCAACGGACTAACTCGGAGCTGTTTTTT. Its protein product is CASSQRTNSELFF.

This chain joins TRBV27 and TRBJ1-1; D ambiguous. Looked up from germline, CDR1 is MNHEY and CDR2 is SMNVEV (reference sequence). Deletions cut 5 bases from V and 1 base from J, with 14 bases between. The CDR3 totals 15 residues. In nucleotides, the CDR3 is TGTGCCAGCAGTCCTCATTACGGGGAGAACACTGAAGCTTTCTTT. It yields the protein CASSPHYGENTEAFF.

This CDR3 reads CASSPNGAPVWEKLFF. The CDR3 DNA sequence: TGTGCCAGTAGTCCTAATGGGGCCCCCGTTTGGGAAAAACTGTTTTTT. The rearrangement joins TRBV19 to TRBJ1-4; a weak D match, TRBD1 (5 bases). Trimming shortened V by 5 bases and J by 8 bases, and 21 bases separated the two germline ends. CDR3 length: 16 residues. Per the germline V gene, CDR1 is LNHDA and CDR2 is SQIVND (reference sequence).

V gene TRBV5-1 combines with J gene TRBJ2-3, with 7 bases fitting TRBD2. CDR3 length: 17 amino acids. Per the germline V gene, CDR1 is SGHRS and CDR2 is YFSETQ. V lost 3 bases, J lost 5 bases, and 15 bases stayed unmatched. Here the CDR3 reads CASSWGRGGRDVDTQYF. The CDR3, as DNA: TGCGCCAGCAGCTGGGGCCGAGGCGGGAGAGATGTAGATACGCAGTATTTT.

This clone was detected once. The chain uses TRBV27 and TRBJ1-5, with 9 positions matching TRBD1. The germline gives CDR1 MNHEY, CDR2 SMNVEV (reference sequence). This CDR3 region has 15 residues. V trimming: 5 bases; J trimming: 7 bases; junction bases outside the gene matches: 9. The CDR3 sequence is CASSLTGGAIQPQHF. The CDR3 DNA is TGTGCCAGCAGTCTTACAGGGGGCGCAATCCAGCCCCAGCATTTT.